This T cell receptor beta chain was retrieved from a study of T-cell reconstitution after alpha-beta-depleted transplantation in children. Unique molecular identifiers were incorporated during preparation of the TCRbeta library. TCRdb fed the PCR reads into MiXCR, producing one record per CDR3 protein. The sample lists 490,000 or so distinct CDR3 sequences; about 10% were seen once. Material: PBMCs, obtained before TCRalphabeta/CD19-depleted stem cell transplant. This TCR came from a child under 10 years old with inherited bone marrow failure, due to receive a stem cell transplant.

The CDR3 coding sequence is TGTGCCTGGAGTGTCGTGCATGGAAACACCATATATTTT. Its protein is CAWSVVHGNTIYF. This chain joins TRBV30 and TRBJ1-3; D ambiguous. Germline-derived CDR1 and CDR2 are GTSNPN and SVGIG (reference sequence). V lost 0 bases to trimming and J lost 3 bases, with 6 bases between them. The CDR3 spans 13 residues.